The present entry profiles one T cell receptor beta chain with its context. Different DNA sequences within this sample yield the same CDR3. The V gene's germline CDR1 is MNHEY and CDR2 SVGAGI. The CDR3 totals 15 residues. V was cut by 0 bases and J by 1 base, with 6 bases left in between. The data originate from a study of blood T cell repertoires in COVID-19. Study-level background: Spain, Italy and the United States supplied samples that represented acute and convalescent COVID-19. Nucleic acid was either cDNA or gDNA, and it came from T cells, B-cell-depleted T cells, or PBMCs.

In the authors' workflow: Amplification with reference gene primers provided the estimates of nucleated cell counts. The method was immunoSEQ multiplex PCR; TCRdb's version includes in-frame clones alone and lacks a portion of them. That table is the source of V, J and clone size, and D and trimming were worked out from the DNA. The profile shows a few hundred thousand clones, around four fifths of them singletons. The chain has TRBV6-5 and TRBJ1-4, with D perhaps TRBD1 (6 bases). Sequenced sample: peripheral blood. This sequence originates from a woman between 50 and 59 years old with active or convalescent COVID-19. As DNA, the CDR3 is TGTGCCAGCAGTTACTCAGGGGGAACTAATGAAAAACTGTTTTTT. It codes for CASSYSGGTNEKLFF.